This TCR beta chain came from a study of blood T cell repertoires in COVID-19. The method was immunoSEQ multiplex PCR; TCRdb's version includes in-frame clones alone and lacks a portion of them. Of a few hundred thousand clones listed, under 90% are singletons. CDR3 length: 13 residues. With 6 bases removed from V and 10 bases from J, the gap between germline ends came to 13 bases. The V gene's germline CDR1 is MNHEY and CDR2 SMNVEV (reference sequence). This clone has just one count. This receptor was identified in a woman aged 55-69 years who had recovered from COVID-19. Sample: peripheral blood. This sequence joins TRBV27 and TRBJ1-6; no reliable D call. The CDR3: CASSPKSISPLHF. The CDR3 DNA sequence: TGTGCCAGCAGCCCAAAAAGCATATCACCCCTCCACTTT.